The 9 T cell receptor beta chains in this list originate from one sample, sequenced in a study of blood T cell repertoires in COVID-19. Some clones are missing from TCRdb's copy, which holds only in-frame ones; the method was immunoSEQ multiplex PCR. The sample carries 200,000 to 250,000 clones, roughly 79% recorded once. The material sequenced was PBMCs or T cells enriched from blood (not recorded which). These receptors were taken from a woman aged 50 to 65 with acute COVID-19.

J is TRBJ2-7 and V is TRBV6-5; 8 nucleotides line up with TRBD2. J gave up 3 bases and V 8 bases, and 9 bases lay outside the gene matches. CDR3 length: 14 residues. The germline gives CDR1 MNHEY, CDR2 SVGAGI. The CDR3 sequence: CASGGTRGVYEQYF. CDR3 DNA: TGTGCCAGCGGGGGTACGCGGGGGGTCTACGAGCAGTACTTC.

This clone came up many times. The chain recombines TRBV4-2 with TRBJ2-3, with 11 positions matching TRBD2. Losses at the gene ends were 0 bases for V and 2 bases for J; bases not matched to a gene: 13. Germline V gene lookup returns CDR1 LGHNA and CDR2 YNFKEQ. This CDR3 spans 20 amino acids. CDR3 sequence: CASSQESSGGLAENTDTQYF. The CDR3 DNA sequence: TGTGCCAGCAGCCAAGAAAGTTCAGGGGGACTAGCGGAGAACACAGATACGCAGTATTTT.

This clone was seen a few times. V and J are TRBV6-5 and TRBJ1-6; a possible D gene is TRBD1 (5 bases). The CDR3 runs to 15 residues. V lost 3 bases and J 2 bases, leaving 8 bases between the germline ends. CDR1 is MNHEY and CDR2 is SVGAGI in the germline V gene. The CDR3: CASSYVTAYNSPLHF. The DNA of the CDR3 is TGTGCCAGCAGTTATGTGACAGCCTATAATTCACCCCTCCACTTT.

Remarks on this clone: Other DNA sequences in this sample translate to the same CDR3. The CDR3 protein is CASSPYRVNTEAFF. DNA of the CDR3: TGTGCCAGCAGCCCTTATAGAGTGAACACTGAAGCTTTCTTT. The chain employs TRBV28 and TRBJ1-1, with D unclear. V dropped 6 bases and J dropped 0 bases, with 11 bases sitting between them. There are 14 residues in the CDR3. Germline lookup yields CDR1 MDHEN and CDR2 SYDVKM. Complete variable domain (other parts from reference TRBV28 and TRBJ1-1): DVKVTQSSRYLVKRTGEKVFLECVQDMDHENMFWYRQDPGLGLRLIYFSYDVKMKEKGDIPEGYSVSREKKERFSLILESASTNQTSMYLCASSPYRVNTEAFFGQGTRLTVV.

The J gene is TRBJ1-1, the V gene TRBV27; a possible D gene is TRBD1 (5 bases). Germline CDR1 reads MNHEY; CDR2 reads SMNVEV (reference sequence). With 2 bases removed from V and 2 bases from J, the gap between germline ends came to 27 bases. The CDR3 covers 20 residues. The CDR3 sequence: CASSLVGIRGISAANTEAFF. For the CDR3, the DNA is TGTGCCAGCAGTTTAGTGGGGATACGGGGGATCAGTGCGGCCAACACTGAAGCTTTCTTT.

The CDR3 region is CAVGTNTGELFF. The DNA for the CDR3 is TGTGCCGTCGGGACGAACACCGGGGAGCTGTTTTTT. The V gene is TRBV6-5, the J gene TRBJ2-2; maybe TRBD2 (5 bases). The germline CDR1 and CDR2 sequences are MNHEY and SVGAGI. Trimming left V 11 bases short and J 0 bases short, with 7 bases between. The CDR3 is 12 amino acids.

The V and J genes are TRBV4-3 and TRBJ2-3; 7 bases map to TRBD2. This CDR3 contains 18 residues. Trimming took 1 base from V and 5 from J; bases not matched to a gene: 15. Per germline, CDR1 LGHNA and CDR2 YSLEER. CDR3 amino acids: CASSQAAFAGRAGDTQYF. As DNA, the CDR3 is TGCGCCAGCAGCCAAGCCGCCTTTGCGGGGAGGGCCGGAGATACGCAGTATTTT.

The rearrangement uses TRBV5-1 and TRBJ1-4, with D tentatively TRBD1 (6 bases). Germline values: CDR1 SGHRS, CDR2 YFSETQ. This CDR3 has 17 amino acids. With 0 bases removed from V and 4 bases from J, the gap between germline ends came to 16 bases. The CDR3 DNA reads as TGCGCCAGCAGCTTGGCAGGACGGGTAGGGGGTAATGAAAAACTGTTTTTT. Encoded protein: CASSLAGRVGGNEKLFF. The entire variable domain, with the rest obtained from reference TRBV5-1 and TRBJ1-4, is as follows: KAGVTQTPRYLIKTRGQQVTLSCSPISGHRSVSWYQQTPGQGLQFLFEYFSETQRNKGNFPGRFSGRQFSNSRSEMNVSTLELGDSALYLCASSLAGRVGGNEKLFFGSGTQLSVL.

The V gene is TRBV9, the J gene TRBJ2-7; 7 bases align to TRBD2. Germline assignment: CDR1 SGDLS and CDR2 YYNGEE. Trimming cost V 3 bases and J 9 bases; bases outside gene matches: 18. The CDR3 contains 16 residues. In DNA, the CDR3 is TGTGCCAGCAGCGCCCACAGCGGGACTGGCATGTTTGGGCAGTACTTC. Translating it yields CASSAHSGTGMFGQYF.